This TCR beta chain derives from a study of CD8 T cells in ankylosing spondylitis. This clonotype was counted at least ten times. Looked up from germline, CDR1 is MGHRA and CDR2 is YSYEKL. The CDR3 is 15 residues long. Losses at the gene ends were 4 bases for V and 9 bases for J; bases not matched to a gene: 10. Using its own MiXCR run on the 5' RACE reads, TCRdb lists one record per CDR3 protein. The sample contains roughly 120,000 distinct CDR3 sequences, about 13% of which appear only once. What was sequenced was blood, either unsorted or a sorted T cell fraction (not recorded which). This receptor was obtained from a female donor with ankylosing spondylitis or in good health (not recorded which). The chain carries TRBV4-1 and TRBJ2-1, with 9 nucleotides matching TRBD2. In DNA form, the CDR3 reads TGCGCCAGCAGCCTCCAAGGACTAGCGACCGGTGAGCAGTTCTTC. Translation gives CASSLQGLATGEQFF.